Presented here are 5 T cell receptor beta chains from one specimen sequenced in a study of Graves' ophthalmopathy and Graves' hyperthyroidism. The sequenced template was RNA, covering the TCR beta CDR3 region. An opening RT-PCR round employed HTBI primers and preceded a second-round multiplex PCR. MiXCR, run by TCRdb on the multiplex PCR reads, gives a single entry per CDR3 protein. The table lists about 620,000 distinct CDR3 sequences, approximately 22% of them singletons. Sequenced sample: peripheral blood. These receptors were taken from a woman under 30 with stable Graves' hyperthyroidism. Some clones in this sample may be carry-over from other donors' samples.

The sample holds a few counts of this clonotype. The V call is TRBV7-2, the J call TRBJ2-3; no clear D. The CDR3 extends over 13 amino acids. Germline CDR1 reads SGHTA; CDR2 reads FQGNSA. V dropped 3 bases and J dropped 3 bases, with 7 bases sitting between them. For the CDR3, the DNA is TGTGCCAGCAGCTTTTCAATTACAGATACGCAGTATTTT. The encoded protein is CASSFSITDTQYF.

This clonotype was recorded at least ten times. This chain links TRBV18 with TRBJ2-5; D tentatively reads TRBD1 or TRBD2 (5 bases each). The CDR3 has 15 amino acids. Trimming removed 3 bases from V and 4 bases from J, with 15 bases in between. The germline CDR1 and CDR2 sequences are KGHSH and LQKENI. The CDR3 DNA sequence: TGTGCCAGCTCACCTAAACAGGAGGTAGGAGAGACCCAGTACTTC. It translates to CASSPKQEVGETQYF.

This chain connects TRBV27 to TRBJ1-1; D might be TRBD1 (6 bases). Germline V CDR1 and CDR2: MNHEY, SMNVEV (reference sequence). V dropped 5 bases and J dropped 5 bases, with 18 bases sitting between them. The CDR3 consists of 15 residues. The CDR3 region has the DNA TGTGCCAGCAGTGTTGAGGGGGGATTGGGAACTGAAGCTTTCTTT. Translated: CASSVEGGLGTEAFF.

This clonotype has a count of ten or more. The chain joins TRBV15 to TRBJ1-5; a possible D gene is TRBD1 (5 bases). Per the germline V gene, CDR1 is LNHNV and CDR2 is YYDKDF (reference sequence). This CDR3 is built from 13 residues. The V gene lost 6 bases and the J gene lost 7 bases, with 13 bases spanning the gap. This chain's CDR3 is CATSPGLGQPQHF. As DNA, the CDR3 is TGTGCCACCAGTCCAGGGTTAGGGCAGCCCCAGCATTTT.

V usage is TRBV11-2 and J usage is TRBJ1-1; TRBD1 matches 11 bases. CDR3 length equals 18 residues. Trimming removed 1 base from V and 1 base from J; junction bases left unmatched: 8. Per the germline V gene, CDR1 is SGHAT and CDR2 is FQNNGV. This chain's CDR3 is CASSLVRTGGIRNTEAFF. The CDR3 coding sequence is TGTGCCAGCAGCTTAGTTCGGACAGGGGGCATCAGGAACACTGAAGCTTTCTTT.